A single sample is the source of the 21 T cell receptor beta chains below, sequenced in a study of shared clonotypes between healthy human individuals. Naive CD8 cells comprised CD45RO-negative, CCR7-positively selected cells, excluding terminally differentiated effector memory CD45RA+ cells. Produced via immunoSEQ multiplex PCR; TCRdb's table is partial and in-frame only. This sample has about 2 million clones, with 85% to 95% found just once. The specimen was naive CD8+ T cells sorted from blood. Receptors were obtained from a young man in good health.

The chain employs TRBV6-5 and TRBJ1-2, with unresolved D. Trimming left V 7 bases short and J 6 bases short, with 12 bases between. This CDR3 has 12 residues. Germline lookup yields CDR1 MNHEY and CDR2 SVGAGI. CDR3 amino acids: CASTSPADGYTF. CDR3 DNA: TGTGCCAGCACTTCTCCCGCCGATGGCTACACCTTC.

The chain combines TRBV5-6 with TRBJ1-2; TRBD1 matches at 8 bases. Germline CDR1 SGHDT, CDR2 YYEEEE. The V segment lost 2 bases and the J segment 6 bases; nucleotides outside the gene matches: 6. This CDR3 spans 14 amino acids. CDR3 sequence reads: CASSFMAGGDGYTF. The DNA for the CDR3 is TGTGCCAGCAGCTTTATGGCAGGGGGCGATGGCTACACCTTC. Complete variable domain (other parts from reference TRBV5-6 and TRBJ1-2): DAGVTQSPTHLIKTRGQQVTLRCSPKSGHDTVSWYQQALGQGPQFIFQYYEEEERQRGNFPDRFSGHQFPNYSSELNVNALLLGDSALYLCASSFMAGGDGYTFGSGTRLTVV.

The rearrangement uses TRBV5-4 and TRBJ2-5; D is ambiguous. The germline V and J ends were trimmed by 1 base and 4 bases, with 8 bases remaining between them. This CDR3 has 13 amino acids. CDR1 and CDR2 (germline): SGHNT, YYREEE (reference sequence). The CDR3 sequence is CASSLFHGETQYF. The CDR3 DNA reads TGTGCCAGCAGCTTGTTTCATGGAGAGACCCAGTACTTC.

The chain uses TRBV4-1 and TRBJ1-2, with D unclear. Germline loops: CDR1 MGHRA, CDR2 YSYEKL. V shed 1 base and J shed 3 bases, with 6 bases lying between them. There are 13 residues in the CDR3. The CDR3 nucleotides are TGCGCCAGCAGCCAAGCGTCAGACTATGGCTACACCTTC. This codes for CASSQASDYGYTF.

The genes are TRBV7-9 and TRBJ1-2; D might be TRBD1 (6 bases). This CDR3 contains 13 residues. Germline lookup yields CDR1 SEHNR and CDR2 FQNEAQ (reference sequence). V was cut by 5 bases and J by 4 bases, with 11 bases left in between. This CDR3 is CASSITGFYGYTF. The CDR3 region has the DNA TGTGCCAGCAGCATAACAGGGTTCTATGGCTACACCTTC.

To note about this clone: Other DNA sequences in this specimen translate into the identical CDR3. The J gene is TRBJ1-5, the V gene TRBV6-5, with 7 bases matching TRBD1. Germline V gene data show CDR1 as MNHEY and CDR2 as SVGAGI. J lost 7 bases, V lost 2 bases, and 2 bases had no gene match. The CDR3 totals 13 residues. CDR3 DNA sequence: TGTGCCAGCAGTTACGCAGGGGGACAGCCCCAGCATTTT. It is translated as CASSYAGGQPQHF.

V and J are TRBV27 and TRBJ2-2; 7 bases line up with TRBD2. This CDR3 contains 15 residues. V shed 6 bases, J shed 5 bases, and the junction held 9 bases outside the gene matches. The germline V gene encodes CDR1 MNHEY and CDR2 SMNVEV (reference sequence). CDR3 loop: CASRSVGEGTGELFF. DNA for the CDR3: TGTGCCAGCAGGTCCGTAGGGGAGGGAACCGGGGAGCTGTTTTTT.

J is TRBJ2-2 and V is TRBV7-9; TRBD1 agrees at 7 bases. The CDR3 loop spans 16 amino acids. The V and J ends lost 6 bases and 5 bases, in that order; junction bases with no gene match: 12. Looked up from germline, CDR1 is SEHNR and CDR2 is FQNEAQ (reference sequence). CDR3 protein: CASSLGTVSSTGELFF. DNA of the CDR3: TGTGCCAGCAGTTTGGGGACAGTCTCGAGTACCGGGGAGCTGTTTTTT.

As for this clone: In the same sample, other DNA sequences code for this CDR3. CDR3 loop: CASSQEAGVYEQYF. CDR3 bases: TGCGCCAGCAGCCAAGAGGCAGGGGTCTACGAGCAGTACTTC. This sequence joins TRBV4-3 and TRBJ2-7; D perhaps matches TRBD1 (6 bases). Germline V gene sequence: CDR1 LGHNA, CDR2 YSLEER. Trimming pared 0 bases from V and 3 bases from J, leaving 9 bases between. This CDR3 has 14 amino acids.

A word on this clone: Other nucleotide sequences in the sample specify the same CDR3. The chain is built from TRBV27 and TRBJ1-1; D perhaps matches TRBD1 (5 bases). Germline V gene data show CDR1 as MNHEY and CDR2 as SMNVEV (reference sequence). With 4 bases removed from V and 4 bases from J, the gap between germline ends came to 10 bases. The CDR3 length is 13 residues. The CDR3 coding sequence is TGTGCCAGCAGTTATGGGGGGTCCACTGAAGCTTTCTTT. Amino acids: CASSYGGSTEAFF.

With regard to this clone: A junction boundary mismatches the germline segment, possibly from a read error. This chain uses TRBV5-6 with TRBJ1-2; 11 positions agree with TRBD1. This CDR3 region has 12 residues. Germline values: CDR1 SGHDT, CDR2 YYEEEE. CDR3 DNA: TGTGCCAGCAGCTCCGGGACAGGGGGTTCCTCCTTC. It codes for CASSSGTGGSSF.

The gene calls are TRBV5-5 and TRBJ2-6, with 8 bases identical to TRBD1. V lost 6 bases and J lost 2; bases outside the gene matches: 4. Germline-derived CDR1 and CDR2 are SGHKS and YYEKEE (reference sequence). The CDR3 is 15 amino acids. CDR3 in DNA: TGTGCCAGCACCGTGGACAGGGCTGGGGCCAACGTCCTGACTTTC. Its translation: CASTVDRAGANVLTF.

J is TRBJ2-1 and V is TRBV5-8; 12 nucleotides align to TRBD2. Germline trimming cut 3 bases from V and 8 bases from J; bases unmatched to any gene: 9. Germline lookup yields CDR1 SGHTS and CDR2 YDEGEE. The CDR3 has 16 amino acids. The CDR3 reads CASSSGTSGRGDEQFF. The CDR3 bases are TGTGCCAGCAGCTCGGGGACTAGCGGGCGTGGGGATGAGCAGTTCTTC.

This clone has just one count. This chain uses TRBV11-1 with TRBJ1-2; maybe TRBD1 (5 bases). V shed 2 bases and J shed 3 bases, with 16 bases lying between them. This CDR3 spans 16 amino acids. The germline V gene encodes CDR1 SGHAT and CDR2 FQDESV (reference sequence). CDR3 residues: CASSLIYQGGDYGYTF. The CDR3 nucleotides read TGTGCCAGCAGCTTAATTTACCAGGGAGGTGACTATGGCTACACCTTC.

The chain has TRBV19 and TRBJ1-1; 7 bases line up with TRBD1. V dropped 6 bases and J dropped 9; count of bases not matched to a gene: 10. The CDR3 length is 13 residues. The germline V gene has CDR1 LNHDA and CDR2 SQIVND (reference sequence). The CDR3 bases are TGTGCCAGTAGGGGCGAGGGACAGCAAAAAGCTTTCTTT. This gives the protein CASRGEGQQKAFF.

CDR3 coding DNA: TGCAGCGTTGAAGATCCCAGACTAGCGGGAGGCTACGAGCAGTACTTC. This sequence encodes CSVEDPRLAGGYEQYF. The chain has TRBV29-1 and TRBJ2-7; 13 bases match TRBD2. CDR3 length: 16 amino acids. V was clipped by 0 bases and J by 3 bases; unmatched bases: 5. Germline V CDR1 and CDR2: SQVTM, ANQGSEA.

V gene TRBV6-1 combines with J gene TRBJ2-1; D perhaps matches TRBD2 (5 bases). This CDR3 region has 15 residues. V dropped 3 bases and J dropped 1 base, with 10 bases sitting between them. CDR1 MNHNS and CDR2 SASEGT come from the germline V gene. CDR3 loop: CASSDEGLSYNEQFF. DNA for the CDR3: TGTGCCAGCAGTGACGAGGGCTTATCCTACAATGAGCAGTTCTTC.

Only one count was recorded for this clone. This sequence joins TRBV10-3 and TRBJ2-7; D is ambiguous. The CDR3 runs 16 residues. Germline CDR1 ENHRY, CDR2 SYGVKD. V lost 7 bases and J 7 bases, leaving 26 bases between the germline ends. The DNA for the CDR3 is TGTGCCATCACTGATACGACAATGGGCCTGCGGTGGGAGCAGTACTTC. Translating gives CAITDTTMGLRWEQYF.

This chain joins TRBV5-8 and TRBJ1-3; 7 positions agree with TRBD1. This CDR3 contains 16 residues. Germline V gene lookup returns CDR1 SGHTS and CDR2 YDEGEE. V was clipped by 4 bases and J by 5 bases; unmatched bases: 12. Here the CDR3 DNA reads TGTGCCAGCAGCCCGGCCCGACAGGGAGAGAGAAACACCATATATTTT. Translated, it gives CASSPARQGERNTIYF. The full variable domain, its missing parts supplied by reference TRBV5-8 and TRBJ1-3, is EAGVTQSPTHLIKTRGQQATLRCSPISGHTSVYWYQQALGLGLQFLLWYDEGEERNRGNFPPRFSGRQFPNYSSELNVNALELEDSALYLCASSPARQGERNTIYFGEGSWLTVV.

The chain joins TRBV19 to TRBJ2-7; TRBD2 might be the D (7 bases). The CDR3 runs to 14 residues. Germline V lookup: CDR1 LNHDA, CDR2 SQIVND (reference sequence). Trimming took 9 bases from V and 1 from J, leaving 16 bases between them. The chain's CDR3 is CARSRGGVSYEQYF. For the CDR3, the DNA is TGTGCCAGGTCCAGGGGAGGGGTTTCCTACGAGCAGTACTTC. The variable domain in full, with the rest retrieved from reference TRBV19 and TRBJ2-7, is DGGITQSPKYLFRKEGQNVTLSCEQNLNHDAMYWYRQDPGQGLRLIYYSQIVNDFQKGDIAEGYSVSREKKESFPLTVTSAQKNPTAFYLCARSRGGVSYEQYFGPGTRLTVT.

The gene calls are TRBV7-9 and TRBJ2-3; possible D gene TRBD2, 5 bases. Germline CDR1 SEHNR, CDR2 FQNEAQ (reference sequence). V shed 1 base and J shed 5 bases, with 16 bases lying between them. The CDR3 is 16 amino acids. The CDR3 is CASSLGWERVEDTQYF. Written as DNA, the CDR3 is TGTGCCAGCAGCTTAGGGTGGGAGAGGGTGGAAGATACGCAGTATTTT. Based on the CDR3 plus reference TRBV7-9 and TRBJ2-3, the full variable domain is DTGVSQNPRHKITKRGQNVTFRCDPISEHNRLYWYRQTLGQGPEFLTYFQNEAQLEKSRLLSDRFSAERPKGSFSTLEIQRTEQGDSAMYLCASSLGWERVEDTQYFGPGTRLTVL.